The entry below describes one T cell receptor (beta chain). Its antigen is unidentified. This sample is drawn from a study of cytomegalovirus exposure and HLA in healthy donors. PCR amplification relied on 60 Vbeta primers (plus 13 Jbeta primers). Only in-frame clones appear in the TCRdb table, and some are missing; sequencing was by immunoSEQ multiplex PCR. Here the sample spans 200,000 to 250,000 clones, about 83% being singletons. General study findings and limits: Listed as cytomegalovirus-associated were over 150 TCR beta chains.

The sequencing sample was made of PBMCs. The sequence came from a human donor in good health.

The CDR3 is CASSDSVSTDTQYF. CDR3 nucleotides: TGCGCCAGCAGTGACAGCGTGAGCACAGATACGCAGTATTTT. This chain links TRBV10-1 with TRBJ2-3; D is undetermined. Trimming removed 3 bases at V and 0 bases at J, with 7 bases between. Germline V CDR1 and CDR2: WNHNN, SYGVQD (reference sequence). The CDR3 length is 14 residues.